These T cell receptor beta chains were read from a single sample in a study of T-cell memory formation after mild COVID-19. MiXCR was run by TCRdb on the 5' RACE reads, yielding one entry per CDR3 protein. Of over 350,000 distinct CDR3 sequences listed, about 15% are singletons. The specimen was PBMCs or a T cell subset sorted from them (not recorded which). The receptors here all came from a man younger than 35 who had mild COVID-19 (a few samples of this study predate the infection). Cell type and time point are not known. CDR3s leave out the opening cysteine and the closing phenylalanine or tryptophan. The order of the fields is clone size, V gene, J gene, CDR3 protein. Clone size is shown for a subset of rows, as once, few, many or a class of expanded clone.

few	TRBV14	TRBJ2-7	ASSYGQGFNEQY
-	TRBV14	TRBJ2-2	ASSRDLAGANTGELF
few	TRBV13	TRBJ2-5	ASSLDSGPPKTQY
-	TRBV5-1	TRBJ1-2	ASSSDYPGSYT
few	TRBV5-1	TRBJ2-1	ASSWGTGVNNEQF
-	TRBV30	TRBJ2-2	AWSRASGGRTGELF
-	TRBV11-2	TRBJ2-1	ASSIPGYHYNEQF
-	TRBV20-1	TRBJ1-1	SATWENTEAF
few	TRBV18	TRBJ2-2	ASSPDRENTGELF
-	TRBV11-1	TRBJ2-7	ASSVDVAAGRY
-	TRBV5-1	TRBJ2-5	ASSPQGAEETQY
-	TRBV7-9	TRBJ2-5	ASSPGTPQGTQY
-	TRBV14	TRBJ2-3	ASSHRTSSTDTQY
few	TRBV6-1	TRBJ1-5	ASSGGQPQH
few	TRBV10-3	TRBJ2-2	AISPGTGPTGELF
-	TRBV24-1	TRBJ1-1	ATSDLRDTEAF
-	TRBV7-8	TRBJ2-2	ASSLRGGTSNTGELF
-	TRBV6-6	TRBJ2-1	ASSPLAGGTYNEQF
-	TRBV29-1	TRBJ2-7	SVEGDPYEQY
-	TRBV29-1	TRBJ1-2	SVEDLFSTGTRGIDYGYT
few	TRBV7-3	TRBJ2-2	ASSSPVGILGGELF
-	TRBV5-4	TRBJ2-3	ASSPRDRTQY
-	TRBV6-1	TRBJ1-6	ASSVQELNSPLH
-	TRBV9	TRBJ1-1	ASSSTPRDLGQAF
-	TRBV27	TRBJ1-3	ASSDRLLSGNTIY
-	TRBV6-1	TRBJ1-1	ASSGYRDRATEAF
once	TRBV7-2	TRBJ1-2	ASSPHQRYGYT
-	TRBV4-3	TRBJ1-6	ASSQEESPGAGSPLH
few	TRBV11-2	TRBJ2-2	ASSLSPGTVGTGELF
-	TRBV12-3/TRBV12-4	TRBJ1-1	ASSPGQGTAF
few	TRBV18	TRBJ1-6	ASSPLDGISPLH